The rows below give T cell receptor beta chains drawn from one sample of a study of glioma-infiltrating T cells after dendritic cell vaccination. Repertoires were generated with immunoSEQ multiplex PCR, while TCRdb's copy carries only in-frame clones and drops some. The data hold under 70,000 clones, with 75% to 90% observed a single time. The source material was blood, sampled before dendritic cell vaccination. The source of these receptors is a human donor with glioblastoma. CDR3s include the opening cysteine and the closing phenylalanine or tryptophan. The order of the fields is J gene, V gene, D gene, CDR3 length, clone size, CDR3 DNA, CDR3 protein. A D gene is named only where the DNA matches it firmly. Clone size is shown for a subset of rows, as once, few, many or a class of expanded clone.

TRBJ2-5,TRBV19,.,13,.,TGTGCCAGCAGCGGCGGCGGCCAAGAGACCCAGTACTTC,CASSGGGQETQYF
TRBJ2-1,TRBV6-5,TRBD1,13,.,TGTGCCAGCAGTTACCGTCCCCGGACAGGGTGGTTCTTC,CASSYRPRTGWFF
TRBJ2-3,TRBV2,.,11,.,TGTGCCAGCAGCGAACAGGGTCCGCAGTATTTT,CASSEQGPQYF
TRBJ2-1,TRBV5-1,.,12,.,TGCGCCAGCAGCTCGAGGGGGAATGAGCAGTTCTTC,CASSSRGNEQFF
TRBJ1-2,TRBV5-4,TRBD1,14,.,TGTGCCAGCAGTACCGAGACAGGGGGCTATGGCTACACCTTC,CASSTETGGYGYTF
TRBJ1-4,TRBV19,.,13,few,TGTGCCAGTAGTACCCCTCAGGGTGAAAAACTGTTTTTT,CASSTPQGEKLFF
TRBJ2-7,TRBV28,TRBD1,16,.,TGTGCCAGCAGCAGCCCGGGACAGGGCCTCTCCTACGAGCAGTACTTC,CASSSPGQGLSYEQYF
TRBJ2-1,TRBV7-2,TRBD2,14,.,TGTGCCAGCAGCTTGGGACTAGCGGGCGGAGAGCAGTTCTTC,CASSLGLAGGEQFF
TRBJ2-7,TRBV2,TRBD2,13,.,TGTGCCAGCAGTTCCGGGAGGGCGGAGGAGCAGTACTTC,CASSSGRAEEQYF
TRBJ1-1,TRBV7-2,TRBD1,16,.,TGTGCCAGCAGCTTAACCGGGACAGGTTTGAGCACTGAAGCTTTCTTT,CASSLTGTGLSTEAFF
TRBJ2-1,TRBV28,.,14,.,TGTGCCAGCAGCACACCTCGACCCAGGGATGAGCAGTTCTTC,CASSTPRPRDEQFF
TRBJ2-7,TRBV5-6,TRBD1,15,.,TGTGCCAGCAGCGGTTCCAGGACAGGGGGCTACGAGCAGTACTTC,CASSGSRTGGYEQYF
TRBJ2-7,TRBV6-6,TRBD1,15,.,TGTGCCAGCAGTCTCACCCGGGACAGGGCTTACGAGCAGTACTTC,CASSLTRDRAYEQYF
TRBJ1-1,TRBV11-2,.,13,few,TGTGCCAGCAGCTGGGAGCTCAACACTGAAGCTTTCTTT,CASSWELNTEAFF
TRBJ2-7,TRBV6-5,.,14,.,TGTGCCAGCAGCCACGGGACTTCCCCCTACGAGCAGTACTTC,CASSHGTSPYEQYF
TRBJ1-1,TRBV21-1,.,17,few,TGTGCCAGCAGCGCCCCCTCAGGGGGTGTTCGAATAACTGAAGCTTTCTTT,CASSAPSGGVRITEAFF
TRBJ2-2,TRBV27,.,16,once,TGTGCCAGCAGTTTAGGGGTCAGGGTGGACACCGGGGAGCTGTTTTTT,CASSLGVRVDTGELFF
TRBJ2-2,TRBV10-1,TRBD1,16,.,TGCGCCAGCAGTGACAGGGGGACAGGGCGGGACGGGGAGCTGTTTTTT,CASSDRGTGRDGELFF
TRBJ2-3,TRBV5-6,.,11,.,TGTGCCAGCAGCTTGCGAGAGACGCAGTATTTT,CASSLRETQYF
TRBJ1-2,TRBV28,.,14,.,TGTGCCAGCAGCCCTCCCGGGGGGCTCTATGGCTACACCTTC,CASSPPGGLYGYTF
TRBJ2-6,TRBV2,.,15,.,TGTGCCAGCAGCTCACAGCAATCTGGGGCCAACGTCCTGACTTTC,CASSSQQSGANVLTF
TRBJ2-3,TRBV6-1,TRBD2,17,.,TGTGCCAGCAGGGAATTAGCGGGGGGGGCTAGCACAGATACGCAGTATTTT,CASRELAGGASTDTQYF
TRBJ2-7,TRBV5-4,TRBD1,14,.,TGTGCCAGCAGCGCGGGACAGGGACCGGGCGAGCAGTACTTC,CASSAGQGPGEQYF
TRBJ1-5,TRBV19,TRBD1,15,many,TGTGCCAGTAGTATCCCGGGACAGGGCACTCAGCCCCAGCATTTT,CASSIPGQGTQPQHF
TRBJ2-7,TRBV7-9,.,12,.,TGTGCCAGCAGCTTACGGGGTTACGAGCAGTACTTC,CASSLRGYEQYF
TRBJ2-7,TRBV2,TRBD1,13,.,TGTGCCAGCAAGGAGGACAGGGGAGGCGAGCAGTACTTC,CASKEDRGGEQYF
TRBJ1-1,TRBV9,.,13,.,TGTGCCAGCAGCGGAGGGGGGAACACTGAAGCTTTCTTT,CASSGGGNTEAFF
TRBJ1-2,TRBV28,.,10,.,TGTGCCAGCAGTCGCTATGGCTACACCTTC,CASSRYGYTF
TRBJ2-5,TRBV5-1,.,16,.,TGCGCCAGCAGTACGGTCGGGGTGGACTTCCAAGAGACCCAGTACTTC,CASSTVGVDFQETQYF
TRBJ1-2,TRBV28,.,13,.,TGTGCCAGCAGTTTGGCCACAATCAGGGGCTACACCTTC,CASSLATIRGYTF
TRBJ2-2,TRBV7-9,TRBD1,18,.,TGTGCCAGCAGTCCAACCGTACTCCGGGACAGGGACACCGGGGAGCTGTTTTTT,CASSPTVLRDRDTGELFF
TRBJ2-2,TRBV6-6,TRBD2,16,few,TGTGCCAGCAGTTACCCGACGGGGGGGGGTTCCGGGGAGCTGTTTTTT,CASSYPTGGGSGELFF
TRBJ1-1,TRBV7-8,.,15,.,TGTGCCAGCAGCTTAGGCAGGGTATGGGCCACTGAAGCTTTCTTT,CASSLGRVWATEAFF
TRBJ2-3,TRBV5-1,.,14,.,TGCGCCAGCAGCCCCGGACAGACTACAGATACGCAGTATTTT,CASSPGQTTDTQYF
TRBJ1-2,TRBV27,.,14,.,TGTGCCAGCAGTCTCTCTCAGGGTTACTATGGCTACACCTTC,CASSLSQGYYGYTF
TRBJ2-4,TRBV2,TRBD2,19,.,TGTGCCAGCAGTGAACACCCGACTAGCGGGGCCGGGACCAAAAACATTCAGTACTTC,CASSEHPTSGAGTKNIQYF
TRBJ2-7,TRBV6-5,.,13,.,TGTGCCAGCAGCCGGGGACTGACCTACGAGCAGTACTTC,CASSRGLTYEQYF
TRBJ2-7,TRBV6-5,TRBD1,15,.,TGTGCCAGCAGTAACCCGGACAGGCCTCATTACGAGCAGTACTTC,CASSNPDRPHYEQYF
TRBJ1-3,TRBV4-1,.,17,.,TGCGCCAGCAGCCAAGAGCCGGGTCAGAGCTCTGGAAACACCATATATTTT,CASSQEPGQSSGNTIYF
TRBJ2-4,TRBV14,.,12,few,TGTGCCAGCAGCTACAGCAAAAACATTCAGTACTTC,CASSYSKNIQYF
TRBJ2-2,TRBV7-2,TRBD1,15,.,TGTGCCAGCAGCTTAGGCAGGGGGCACGGCGGGGAGCTGTTTTTT,CASSLGRGHGGELFF
TRBJ2-3,TRBV6-5,.,14,.,TGTGCCAGCAGTTCGGGTCTTACCACAGATACGCAGTATTTT,CASSSGLTTDTQYF
TRBJ2-3,TRBV18,TRBD1,15,.,TGTGCCAGCTCACCAAACAGGGGTGAGACAGATACGCAGTATTTT,CASSPNRGETDTQYF
TRBJ2-5,TRBV19,TRBD1,13,.,TGTGCCAGTAGTGAAACAGGGGTGGAGACCCAGTACTTC,CASSETGVETQYF
TRBJ1-1,TRBV7-8,.,13,.,TGTGCCACCAGGAGTATCGGGTCTTCGGAAGCTTTCTTT,CATRSIGSSEAFF
TRBJ1-3,TRBV7-9,.,18,many,TGTGCCAGCAGCGCAGGCCCCCGGAGGGAGAGCTCTGGAAACACCATATATTTT,CASSAGPRRESSGNTIYF
TRBJ2-2,TRBV6-5,.,14,.,TGTGCCTCTGGCGGGGGCCTGAACACCGGGGAGCTGTTTTTT,CASGGGLNTGELFF
TRBJ2-6,TRBV27,TRBD1,18,.,TGTGCCAGCAGTCCGTGGACAGGATCACTCTCTGGGGCCAACGTCCTGACTTTC,CASSPWTGSLSGANVLTF
TRBJ2-5,TRBV2,.,12,.,TGTGCCAGCAGGGATTTAGGGGAAACCCAGTACTTC,CASRDLGETQYF
TRBJ2-1,TRBV5-4,TRBD1,18,.,TGTGCCAGCAGCCCCCAAAACCAGGGGGCGGTCGGGTACAATGAGCAGTTCTTC,CASSPQNQGAVGYNEQFF
TRBJ2-7,TRBV5-6,TRBD1,13,once,TGTGCCAGCAGCTGGACAGGGGCGCTCGAGCAGTACTTC,CASSWTGALEQYF
TRBJ2-1,TRBV2,.,15,.,TGTGCCAGCAGGTTCACTTCTAATCCCTACAATGAGCAGTTCTTC,CASRFTSNPYNEQFF
TRBJ1-3,TRBV11-2,.,13,.,TGTGCCAGCAGCAAGGACTGGGGAAACACCATATATTTT,CASSKDWGNTIYF
TRBJ1-2,TRBV5-1,.,13,.,TGCGCCAGCAGCTCGGGCAGGGACTATGGCTACACCTTC,CASSSGRDYGYTF
TRBJ2-3,TRBV27,.,18,once,TGTGCCAGCAGTTTCCGGGGGTGGGCAGGCCCTAGCACAGATACGCAGTATTTT,CASSFRGWAGPSTDTQYF